One sample yielded the 8 T cell receptor beta chains listed below, sequenced in a study of T cell repertoires in cytomegalovirus infection. One entry per CDR3 protein, called by TCRdb with MiXCR from the reads. This table holds 250,000 or so distinct CDR3 sequences, over 15% found once. The sequencing input was CD8+ T cells from PBMCs. Receptors were obtained from a human donor in good health (CMV status not recorded). Some clones in this sample may be carry-over from other donors' samples.

This clonotype was seen more than once but under ten times. The chain links TRBV20-1 to TRBJ2-3, with a weak D call TRBD1 (5 bases). V lost 3 bases and J 4 bases, leaving 20 bases between the germline ends. CDR3 length equals 16 residues. Looked up from germline, CDR1 is DFQATT and CDR2 is SNEGSKA (reference sequence). The CDR3 nucleotides are TGCAGTGCTAGGCCGCCGACGGACACCCGGCCAGATACGCAGTATTTT. Protein: CSARPPTDTRPDTQYF.

There are a few counts of this clonotype. The chain recombines TRBV5-1 with TRBJ2-7, with D possibly being TRBD1 (6 bases). The CDR3 totals 15 residues. Trimming shortened V by 1 base and J by 7 bases, and 18 bases separated the two germline ends. From germline, CDR1 is SGHRS and CDR2 YFSETQ. The CDR3 nucleotides read TGCGCCAGCAGCTTGAACTCGGCAGGGGTGGAAGAGCAGTACTTC. It is translated as CASSLNSAGVEEQYF.

A word on this clonotype: This may be a read error, as it is one base from a much larger clone. J is TRBJ1-1 and V is TRBV6-2 or TRBV6-3, with D possibly matching TRBD1 (5 bases). The germline V and J ends were trimmed by 5 bases and 3 bases, with 13 bases remaining between them. CDR1 and CDR2 from the germline V gene are MNHEY and SVGEGT. There are 14 residues in the CDR3. The CDR3 region has the DNA TGTGCCAGCAGTGGGGTGGACAACTACACTGAAGCTTTCTTT. It is translated as CASSGVDNYTEAFF.

This chain uses TRBV25-1 with TRBJ1-6, with a possible D match to TRBD1 (5 bases). This CDR3 has 17 amino acids. V was clipped by 3 bases and J by 4 bases, with 16 bases between them. Germline CDR1 is MGHDK and CDR2 is SYGVNS. Here the CDR3 DNA reads TGTGCCAGCAGTGACTACAGGAAAGGGTCGTATAATTCACCCCTCCACTTT. Protein sequence: CASSDYRKGSYNSPLHF.

This clonotype has a count of ten or more. The rearrangement uses TRBV7-6 and TRBJ2-5; TRBD1 agrees at 7 bases. The germline CDR1 and CDR2 sequences are SGHVS and FNYEAQ. J was trimmed by 2 bases and V by 5 bases; bases with no gene match: 5. This CDR3 has 14 amino acids. CDR3 protein: CASSRGQSQETQYF. The CDR3, as DNA: TGTGCCAGCAGCCGGGGACAGTCTCAAGAGACCCAGTACTTC. The full variable domain, in which reference TRBV7-6 and TRBJ2-5 provide the parts outside the CDR3, is GAGVSQSPRYKVTKRGQDVALRCDPISGHVSLYWYRQALGQGPEFLTYFNYEAQQDKSGLPNDRFSAERPEGSISTLTIQRTEQRDSAMYRCASSRGQSQETQYFGPGTRLLVL.

There are a few counts of this clonotype. The chain uses TRBV7-8 and TRBJ2-3; TRBD1 matches at 9 bases. Trimming took 9 bases from V and 1 from J; bases not matched to a gene: 11. Per germline, CDR1 SGHVS and CDR2 FQNEAQ. The CDR3 is 16 amino acids. In DNA form, the CDR3 reads TGTGCCAGTACATCGTGGACAGGGGTGGGCACAGATACGCAGTATTTT. Protein product: CASTSWTGVGTDTQYF.

This clonotype was seen ten or more times. The chain carries TRBV7-6 and TRBJ2-7; weak D call: TRBD2 (6 bases). Trimming stripped 5 bases from V and 0 bases from J, with 8 bases between. The CDR3 totals 13 residues. Germline CDR1 is SGHVS and CDR2 is FNYEAQ. The DNA of the CDR3 is TGTGCCAGCAGCCCTAGCGACTCCTACGAGCAGTACTTC. Encoded protein: CASSPSDSYEQYF.

The table lists this clonotype with a few counts. The genes are TRBV20-1 and TRBJ2-5, with 8 bases matching TRBD2. Trimming took 3 bases from V and 5 from J; bases not matched to a gene: 8. Per the germline V gene, CDR1 is DFQATT and CDR2 is SNEGSKA (reference sequence). The CDR3 loop spans 14 amino acids. CDR3 in amino acids: CSASPGGTTETQYF. Here the CDR3 DNA reads TGCAGTGCTAGCCCGGGGGGGACAACCGAGACCCAGTACTTC.